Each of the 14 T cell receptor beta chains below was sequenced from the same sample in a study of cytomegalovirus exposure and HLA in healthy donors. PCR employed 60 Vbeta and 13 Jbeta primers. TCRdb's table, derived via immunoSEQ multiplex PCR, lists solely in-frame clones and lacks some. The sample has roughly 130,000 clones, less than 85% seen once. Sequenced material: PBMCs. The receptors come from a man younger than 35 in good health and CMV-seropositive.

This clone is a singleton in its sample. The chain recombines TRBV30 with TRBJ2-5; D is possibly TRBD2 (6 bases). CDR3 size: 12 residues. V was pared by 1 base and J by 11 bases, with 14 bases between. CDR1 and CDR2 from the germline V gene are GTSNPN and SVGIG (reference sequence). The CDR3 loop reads CAWSDLALWQYF. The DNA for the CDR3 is TGTGCCTGGAGTGACCTAGCGTTATGGCAGTACTTC.

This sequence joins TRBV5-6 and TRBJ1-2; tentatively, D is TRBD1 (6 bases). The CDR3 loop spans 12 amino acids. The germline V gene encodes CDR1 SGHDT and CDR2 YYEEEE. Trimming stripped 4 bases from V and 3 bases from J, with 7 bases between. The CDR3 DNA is TGTGCCAGCAGCCCAGGGGACTATGGCTACACCTTC. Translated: CASSPGDYGYTF. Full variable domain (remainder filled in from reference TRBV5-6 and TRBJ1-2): DAGVTQSPTHLIKTRGQQVTLRCSPKSGHDTVSWYQQALGQGPQFIFQYYEEEERQRGNFPDRFSGHQFPNYSSELNVNALLLGDSALYLCASSPGDYGYTFGSGTRLTVV.

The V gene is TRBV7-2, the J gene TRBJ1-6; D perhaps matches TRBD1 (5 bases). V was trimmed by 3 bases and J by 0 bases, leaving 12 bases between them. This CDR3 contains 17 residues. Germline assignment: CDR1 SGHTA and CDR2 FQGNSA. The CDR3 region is CASSLGHGSSYNSPLHF. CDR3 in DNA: TGTGCCAGCAGCTTGGGGCACGGAAGCTCCTATAATTCACCCCTCCACTTT.

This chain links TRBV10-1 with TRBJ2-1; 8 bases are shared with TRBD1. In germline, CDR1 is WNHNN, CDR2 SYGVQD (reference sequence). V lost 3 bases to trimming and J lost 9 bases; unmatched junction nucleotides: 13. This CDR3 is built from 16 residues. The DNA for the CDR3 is TGCGCCAGCAGTGACCCGGGACAGGTAGGGTCAACTGAGCAGTTCTTC. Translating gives CASSDPGQVGSTEQFF.

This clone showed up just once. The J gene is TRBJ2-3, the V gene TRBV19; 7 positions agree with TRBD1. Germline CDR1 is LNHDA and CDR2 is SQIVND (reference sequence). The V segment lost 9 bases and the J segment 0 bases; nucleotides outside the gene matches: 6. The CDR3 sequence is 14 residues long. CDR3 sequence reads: CASSGQFSTDTQYF. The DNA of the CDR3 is TGTGCCAGCTCGGGACAGTTTAGCACAGATACGCAGTATTTT.

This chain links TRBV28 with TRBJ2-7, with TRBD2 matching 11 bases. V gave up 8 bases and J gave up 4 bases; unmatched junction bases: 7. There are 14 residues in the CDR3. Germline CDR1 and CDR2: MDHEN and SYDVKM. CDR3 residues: CASQSGTSGYEQYF. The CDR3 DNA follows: TGTGCCAGCCAATCGGGGACTAGCGGTTACGAGCAGTACTTC. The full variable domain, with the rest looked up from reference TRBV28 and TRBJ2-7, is DVKVTQSSRYLVKRTGEKVFLECVQDMDHENMFWYRQDPGLGLRLIYFSYDVKMKEKGDIPEGYSVSREKKERFSLILESASTNQTSMYLCASQSGTSGYEQYFGPGTRLTVT.

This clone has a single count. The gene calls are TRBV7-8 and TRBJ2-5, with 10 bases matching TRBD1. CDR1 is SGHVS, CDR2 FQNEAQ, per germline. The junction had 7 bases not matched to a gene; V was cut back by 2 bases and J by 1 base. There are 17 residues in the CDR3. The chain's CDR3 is CASSLTGTGAPQETQYF. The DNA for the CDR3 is TGTGCCAGCAGCTTAACGGGGACAGGGGCGCCCCAAGAGACCCAGTACTTC.

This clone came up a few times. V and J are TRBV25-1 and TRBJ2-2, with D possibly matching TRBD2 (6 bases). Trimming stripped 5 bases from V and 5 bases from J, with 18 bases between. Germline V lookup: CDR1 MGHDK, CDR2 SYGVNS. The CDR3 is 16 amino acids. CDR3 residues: CASSLHREPITGELFF. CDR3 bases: TGTGCCAGCAGTTTACACCGGGAGCCTATAACCGGGGAGCTGTTTTTT.

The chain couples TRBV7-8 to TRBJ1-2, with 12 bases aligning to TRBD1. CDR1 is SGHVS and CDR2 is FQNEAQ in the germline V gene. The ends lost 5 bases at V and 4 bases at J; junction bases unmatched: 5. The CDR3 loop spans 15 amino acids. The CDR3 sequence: CASSIGTGGVYGYTF. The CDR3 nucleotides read TGTGCCAGCAGCATCGGGACAGGGGGCGTCTATGGCTACACCTTC. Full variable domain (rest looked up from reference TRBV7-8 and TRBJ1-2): GAGVSQSPRYKVAKRGQDVALRCDPISGHVSLFWYQQALGQGPEFLTYFQNEAQLDKSGLPSDRFFAERPEGSVSTLKIQRTQQEDSAVYLCASSIGTGGVYGYTFGSGTRLTVV.

For the CDR3, the DNA is TGTGCCAGCACCATCGGGACAGCGAAAGGGGGCTACACCTTC. It specifies CASTIGTAKGGYTF. The genes are TRBV6-6 and TRBJ1-2; 7 bases map to TRBD1. The CDR3 spans 14 residues. Germline trimming cut 7 bases from V and 8 bases from J; bases unmatched to any gene: 13. Germline-derived CDR1 and CDR2 are MNHNY and SVGAGI (reference sequence).

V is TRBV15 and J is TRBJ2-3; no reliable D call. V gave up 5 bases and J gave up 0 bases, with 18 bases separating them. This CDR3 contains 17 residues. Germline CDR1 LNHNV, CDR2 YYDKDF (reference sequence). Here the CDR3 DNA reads TGTGCCACCAGCTATTCACCCTCCAGGATTAGCACAGATACGCAGTATTTT. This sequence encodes CATSYSPSRISTDTQYF.

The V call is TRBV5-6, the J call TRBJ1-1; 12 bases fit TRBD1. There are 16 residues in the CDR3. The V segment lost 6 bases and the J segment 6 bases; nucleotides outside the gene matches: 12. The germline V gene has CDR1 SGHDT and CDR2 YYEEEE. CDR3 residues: CASNLVRDRGLAEAFF. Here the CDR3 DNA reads TGTGCCAGCAACCTTGTCAGGGACAGGGGGCTGGCTGAAGCTTTCTTT.

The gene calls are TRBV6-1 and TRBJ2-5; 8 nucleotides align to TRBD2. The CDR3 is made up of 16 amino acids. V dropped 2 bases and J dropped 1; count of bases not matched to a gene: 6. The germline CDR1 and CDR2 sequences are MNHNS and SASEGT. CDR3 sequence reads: CASSEQLAGFQETQYF. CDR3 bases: TGTGCCAGCAGTGAACAGCTAGCGGGCTTCCAAGAGACCCAGTACTTC.

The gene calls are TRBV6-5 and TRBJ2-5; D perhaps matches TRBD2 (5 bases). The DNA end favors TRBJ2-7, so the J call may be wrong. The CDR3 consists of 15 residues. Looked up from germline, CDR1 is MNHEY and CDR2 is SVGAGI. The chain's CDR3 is CASRSVAWSSYEQYF. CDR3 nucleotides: TGTGCCAGCAGGTCTGTAGCGTGGAGCTCCTACGAGCAGTACTTC.